The source of this T cell receptor (beta chain) is a study of T cell changes during pregnancy in multiple sclerosis (dated by TCRdb to about 2019). For the wider study: The study examined how the T cell repertoire changed over the course of pregnancy in women with multiple sclerosis.

In the case of this clone: There is no known antigen for this receptor. No per-base quality is available; no much larger clone lies one base away.

The method was the immunoSEQ multiplex PCR assay. In its TCRdb copy, this immuneACCESS table keeps in-frame sequences only and misses some clones. Where compared with another copy, unresolved V genes explain less than half of these, and the others have no known cause. The sample records around 25,000 clones, over 80% of which are singletons. The top ten clonotypes cover 15% to 19% of the sample. V loses 3 bases at its end and J loses 2 bases; junction bases beyond the gene matches: 3. From a lookup of the germline V gene, CDR1 and CDR2 are MGHRA and YSYEKL. From cysteine to phenylalanine, the CDR3 is 15 amino acids long. The retained sequence is limited to the CDR3, 45 bases, with the frame set at the first base.

This chain is built from TRBV4-1 and TRBJ1-5, with 8 middle bases fitting TRBD1. Sequences were derived from CD8+ T cells from peripheral blood mononuclear cells, sampled in the first trimester of pregnancy. The clonotype originates from a female donor in good health, enrolled as a control in a pregnancy study. At the DNA level, the sequence is TGCGCCAGCAGCCACGGACAGGGAGGCAATCAGCCCCAGCATTTT. Translated, this is CASSHGQGGNQPQHF.